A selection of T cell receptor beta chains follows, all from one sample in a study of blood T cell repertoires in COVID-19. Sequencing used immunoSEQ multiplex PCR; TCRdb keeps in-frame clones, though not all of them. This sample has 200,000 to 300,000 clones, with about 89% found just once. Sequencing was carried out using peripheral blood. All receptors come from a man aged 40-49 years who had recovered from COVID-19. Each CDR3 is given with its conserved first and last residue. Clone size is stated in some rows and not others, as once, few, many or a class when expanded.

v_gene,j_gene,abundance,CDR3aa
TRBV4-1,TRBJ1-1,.,CASSQYSGSGRDTEAFF
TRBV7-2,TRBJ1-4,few,CASSLRAGTGFEKLFF
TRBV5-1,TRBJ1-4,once,CASSLNGLSSPEKLFF
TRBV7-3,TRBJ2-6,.,CASRRYPGQGAGANVLTF
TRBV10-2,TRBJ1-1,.,CASQGQNTEAFF
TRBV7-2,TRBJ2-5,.,CASSFAGQGAAETQYF
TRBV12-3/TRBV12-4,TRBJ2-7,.,CASTSDRIYEQYF
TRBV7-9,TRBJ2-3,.,CASSLGLHLRRTDTQYF
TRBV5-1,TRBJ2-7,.,CASSESQVEQYF
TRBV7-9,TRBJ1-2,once,CASSPPKTGNGYTF
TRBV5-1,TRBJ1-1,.,CASSSLGVANTEAFF
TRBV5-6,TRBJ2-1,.,CASSVGQGFNYNEQFF
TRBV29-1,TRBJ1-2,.,CSVLRGFGNGYTF
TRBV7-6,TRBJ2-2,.,CASGGGPNTGELFF
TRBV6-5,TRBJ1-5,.,CASSQGLNQPQHF
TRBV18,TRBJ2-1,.,CASSSIQGAGEQFF
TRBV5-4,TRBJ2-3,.,CASSLEPDTQYF
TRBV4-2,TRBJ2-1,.,CASSPVERTYNEQFF
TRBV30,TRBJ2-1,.,CAWSVLIDEQFF
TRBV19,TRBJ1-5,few,CASSMGPGQPQHF
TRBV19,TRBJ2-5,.,CASSIYGSPRETQYF
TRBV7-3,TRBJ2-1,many,CASSLAVRREQFF
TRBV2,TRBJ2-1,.,CASSAVTVYNEQFF
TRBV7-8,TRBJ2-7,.,CASSLISLQGEQYF
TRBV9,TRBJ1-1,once,CASSPLHGRGTEAFF
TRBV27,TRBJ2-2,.,CASSSLPTGSPGELFF
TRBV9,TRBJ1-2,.,CASSVAIAGGLLEGYTF
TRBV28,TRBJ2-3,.,CASSLFRLLAGGRTDTQYF
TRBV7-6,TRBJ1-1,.,CASSLGIGGGLITEAFF
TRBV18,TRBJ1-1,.,CASSLPRTGWAEAFF
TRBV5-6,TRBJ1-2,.,CASSRNGGIVYGYTF
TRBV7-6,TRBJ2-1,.,CASSLAGDLGGSYNEQFF
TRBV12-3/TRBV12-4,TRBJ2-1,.,CASSFSGEGEQFF
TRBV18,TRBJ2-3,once,CASSPLGHTDTQYF
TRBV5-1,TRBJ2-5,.,CASSRRLIQETQYF
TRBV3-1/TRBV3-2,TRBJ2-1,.,CASSQIVTLMDRGRYNEQFF
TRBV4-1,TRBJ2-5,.,CASSQDWATQYF